This entry describes one TCR beta chain. These data are taken from a study of early stage breast cancer tumors. Repertoires were generated with immunoSEQ multiplex PCR, while TCRdb's copy carries only in-frame clones and drops some. The table records 8,500 to 10,000 clones, about 78% of them present only once. The V segment lost 6 bases and the J segment 5 bases; nucleotides outside the gene matches: 4. There are 12 residues in the CDR3. Germline values: CDR1 WSHSY, CDR2 SAAADI. This TCR came from a person aged 40 to 50 with breast cancer. This rearrangement joins TRBV10-2 to TRBJ2-7; TRBD2 matches at 7 bases. Sequencing was performed on normal breast tissue next to the tumor. The CDR3 DNA follows: TGCGCCAGCAGGAACGCGGGAGACGAGCAGTACTTC. Protein sequence: CASRNAGDEQYF.